This is a list of T cell receptor beta chains from one sample in a study of glioma-infiltrating T cells after dendritic cell vaccination. Assay: immunoSEQ multiplex PCR; the TCRdb copy retains only in-frame clones and omits some. Here the sample spans about 96,000 clones, approximately 80% being singletons. Specimen: blood, collected before dendritic cell vaccination. Source of these receptors: a human donor with glioblastoma. Both conserved end residues are part of each CDR3. Fields, in order: clone size, D gene, V gene, J gene, CDR3 DNA, CDR3 protein. A D gene is named only where the DNA matches it firmly. A clone size is listed for some rows: how often the clone was seen (once, few, many), or a class if it is expanded.

few	TRBD1	TRBV16	TRBJ2-7	TGTGCCAGCAGCCCCCTCGGGTCGGGACAGGGAAGGTACGAGCAGTACTTC	CASSPLGSGQGRYEQYF
NA	NA	TRBV12-1	TRBJ1-2	TGTGCCAGCAGCCTAGCCCCGTCTGGTGACTATGGCTACACCTTC	CASSLAPSGDYGYTF
NA	TRBD1	TRBV6-1	TRBJ2-7	TGTGCCAGCTCAAGAGGGGGCGTATACGAGCAGTACTTC	CASSRGGVYEQYF
NA	TRBD2	TRBV11-2	TRBJ2-7	TGTGCCAGCAGCCCTCGGCGGGGGGAATCCTACGAGCAGTACTTC	CASSPRRGESYEQYF
once	TRBD1	TRBV4-1	TRBJ2-7	TGCGCCAGCAGCCGCCTGGGACAGGGGAGCTACGAGCAGTACTTC	CASSRLGQGSYEQYF
few	NA	TRBV9	TRBJ1-3	TGTGCCAGCAGCACCACAGGCGCTGGAAACACCATATATTTT	CASSTTGAGNTIYF
NA	NA	TRBV11-1	TRBJ1-2	TGTGCCAGCACCCCCTCAGGGCAGGCCTATGGCTACACCTTC	CASTPSGQAYGYTF
NA	NA	TRBV28	TRBJ2-3	TGTGCCAGCAGTACCCCCCGGGATTACACAGATACGCAGTATTTT	CASSTPRDYTDTQYF
NA	NA	TRBV18	TRBJ2-1	TGTGCCAGCTCCCGTCTGTTTGGCGGGGATTACAATGAGCAGTTCTTC	CASSRLFGGDYNEQFF
few	TRBD2	TRBV5-1	TRBJ2-2	TGCGCCAGCAGCTTGGAGAGCGGGGGGGCAGCCGGGGAGCTGTTTTTT	CASSLESGGAAGELFF
NA	TRBD2	TRBV19	TRBJ2-1	TGTGCCAGTAGTATACACCCTCAAGCGGGAGTGTACAATGAGCAGTTCTTC	CASSIHPQAGVYNEQFF
NA	TRBD1	TRBV5-1	TRBJ2-7	TGCGCCAGCAGCTTGGCAAGGGACAGGGGCACCTACGAGCAGTACTTC	CASSLARDRGTYEQYF
NA	NA	TRBV5-4	TRBJ1-2	TGTGCCAGCAGCTTGGTAGGCAGGCAAGTCTATGGCTACACCTTC	CASSLVGRQVYGYTF
once	TRBD1	TRBV27	TRBJ2-5	TGTGCCAGCAGCCCCTGGGACAGGGGCGGGGAGACCCAGTACTTC	CASSPWDRGGETQYF
NA	TRBD1	TRBV7-9	TRBJ2-2	TGTGCCAGCAGCTCAGGGACAGGGGGCACCGGGGAGCTGTTTTTT	CASSSGTGGTGELFF
few	NA	TRBV6-6	TRBJ2-1	TGTGCCAGCAGACCATCCGGCAGGGGAAAGGATGAGCAGTTCTTC	CASRPSGRGKDEQFF
NA	TRBD1	TRBV28	TRBJ2-7	TGTGCCAGCAGTTTATTACAGGGGGCGAATGAGCAGTACTTC	CASSLLQGANEQYF
NA	NA	TRBV5-6	TRBJ2-7	TGTGCCAGCAGCTTGTCACCAGGGCTCTACGAGCAGTACTTC	CASSLSPGLYEQYF
NA	NA	TRBV10-3	TRBJ2-2	TGTGCCATCAGTGAGTCATCCAGAAACACCGGGGAGCTGTTTTTT	CAISESSRNTGELFF
NA	NA	TRBV9	TRBJ1-2	TGTGCCAGCAGCGTAGCAGGGGCGGACTATGGCTACACCTTC	CASSVAGADYGYTF
NA	TRBD2	TRBV5-1	TRBJ2-1	TGCGCCAGCAGCTTGGCGGGATCGTGGGCTAGCGGGCTCAATGAGCAGTTCTTC	CASSLAGSWASGLNEQFF
few	TRBD1	TRBV7-2	TRBJ1-1	TGTGCCAGCAGCCGAACAGGGGGCTACACTGAAGCTTTCTTT	CASSRTGGYTEAFF
NA	TRBD1	TRBV10-1	TRBJ2-1	TGCGCCAGCAGTGGGGTCCCGGGACAGGGGGTTGAGCAGTTCTTC	CASSGVPGQGVEQFF
NA	TRBD1	TRBV6-5	TRBJ1-3	TGTGCCAGCAGTCTGACAGGGGCTGGAAACACCATATATTTT	CASSLTGAGNTIYF
NA	NA	TRBV25-1	TRBJ2-3	TGTGCCAGCAGTGACATAGGGGGCACAGATACGCAGTATTTT	CASSDIGGTDTQYF
NA	NA	TRBV29-1	TRBJ1-4	TGCAGCGTGAATCGGGGTGAAAAACTGTTTTTT	CSVNRGEKLFF
NA	TRBD2	TRBV5-1	TRBJ2-1	TGCGCCAGCAGCCCTCGGACTAGCGGGTTGGTCAATGAGCAGTTCTTC	CASSPRTSGLVNEQFF
NA	TRBD1	TRBV2	TRBJ1-1	TGTGCCAGCAGGCCCCTGGGACAGACGAACACTGAAGCTTTCTTT	CASRPLGQTNTEAFF
NA	NA	TRBV6-1	TRBJ2-5	TGTGCCAGCAGTGAATATAACAGACAAGAGACCCAGTACTTC	CASSEYNRQETQYF
NA	NA	TRBV27	TRBJ2-7	TGTGCCAGCAGTCACCCCGGGGCGGGGTCGGGCGAGCAGTACTTC	CASSHPGAGSGEQYF
NA	NA	TRBV18	TRBJ1-1	TGTGCCAGCTCACCACTTTCTCTTGGACAGAGGATAACTGAAGCTTTCTTT	CASSPLSLGQRITEAFF
NA	TRBD1	TRBV7-3	TRBJ1-1	TGTGCCAGCAGCTCAACAGGGGCCGGGAACACTGAAGCTTTCTTT	CASSSTGAGNTEAFF
NA	NA	TRBV18	TRBJ2-2	TGTGCCAGCTCACCACCGGCGGGTGGGCCCGGGGAGCTGTTTTTT	CASSPPAGGPGELFF
NA	NA	TRBV7-3	TRBJ2-7	TGTGCCAGCAGCCCCGGTGGGAGCTCCTACGAGCAGTACTTC	CASSPGGSSYEQYF